The 16 T cell receptor beta chains below were found in one sample sequenced in a study of T cells in Graves' hyperthyroidism and ophthalmopathy. TCR beta CDR3 region amplification was performed from RNA transcripts. The HTBI primer set drove a first-round RT-PCR of the TCR CDR3. TCRdb analysed the multiplex PCR reads with MiXCR anew, one entry per CDR3 protein. The sample has around 520,000 distinct CDR3 sequences; roughly 24% are singletons. The sample taken for sequencing was blood. The origin of the receptors is a woman aged 30 to 39 with Graves' ophthalmopathy.

This clonotype appeared many times. The chain is built from TRBV20-1 and TRBJ1-2; weak D call: TRBD1 (6 bases). V gave up 6 bases and J gave up 5 bases, with 16 bases separating them. Germline V gene sequence: CDR1 DFQATT, CDR2 SNEGSKA (reference sequence). This CDR3 is built from 13 residues. The DNA of the CDR3 is TGCAGTGCCTCCTCTCAGGGGACGTATGGCTACACCTTC. Protein: CSASSQGTYGYTF.

In this sample, this clonotype turned up many times. The chain combines TRBV6-4 with TRBJ1-1, with D perhaps matching TRBD1 (6 bases). This CDR3 has 15 residues. The germline V and J ends were trimmed by 6 bases and 6 bases, with 20 bases remaining between them. Germline V lookup: CDR1 MRHNA, CDR2 SNTAGT. Here the CDR3 reads CASRTTGLGRPEAFF. The CDR3 nucleotides read TGTGCCAGCAGAACAACAGGGCTAGGGCGACCTGAAGCTTTCTTT.

The rearrangement links TRBV12-3 or TRBV12-4 to TRBJ2-7; D may correspond to TRBD1 or TRBD2 (7 bases each). Deletions cut 5 bases from V and 6 bases from J, with 20 bases between. This CDR3 region has 15 residues. CDR3 bases: TGTGCCAGCAGTCAGGGGGAGGGACTCCTCTTCGAGCAGTACTTC. Translated, it gives CASSQGEGLLFEQYF.

This clonotype showed up many times. The chain recombines TRBV7-8 with TRBJ1-5; 7 bases match TRBD1. V shed 5 bases, J shed 7 bases, and the junction held 20 bases outside the gene matches. The CDR3 runs to 18 residues. Germline V gives CDR1 SGHVS, CDR2 FQNEAQ. Written as DNA, the CDR3 is TGTGCCAGCAGCATGGCGAGGGTACCAGGGGGTGTCTGGCAGCCCCAGCATTTT. As protein: CASSMARVPGGVWQPQHF.

This clonotype was seen repeatedly, ten times or more. This chain's CDR3 is CASSSLGGSTEAFF. The CDR3 bases are TGTGCCAGCAGTTCCCTCGGGGGAAGTACTGAAGCTTTCTTT. This sequence joins TRBV28 and TRBJ1-1; D may be TRBD1 (5 bases). Germline CDR1 MDHEN, CDR2 SYDVKM. V gave up 4 bases and J gave up 5 bases, with 14 bases separating them. The CDR3 covers 14 residues. The variable domain in full, with the rest retrieved from reference TRBV28 and TRBJ1-1, is DVKVTQSSRYLVKRTGEKVFLECVQDMDHENMFWYRQDPGLGLRLIYFSYDVKMKEKGDIPEGYSVSREKKERFSLILESASTNQTSMYLCASSSLGGSTEAFFGQGTRLTVV.

There are many counts of this clonotype. The chain has TRBV11-2 and TRBJ2-5; 7 bases map to TRBD2. CDR3 length equals 13 residues. Germline V gene data show CDR1 as SGHAT and CDR2 as FQNNGV. V shed 7 bases, J shed 5 bases, and the junction held 7 bases outside the gene matches. This chain's CDR3 is CASTRGGPETQYF. The CDR3 DNA is TGTGCCAGCACTCGGGGAGGGCCGGAGACCCAGTACTTC.

This sequence joins TRBV12-3 or TRBV12-4 and TRBJ2-5; tentative D call: TRBD2 (5 bases). The V end was cut by 1 base, the J end by 6 bases, with 18 bases between. The CDR3 runs 16 residues. The CDR3 spells CASSLEGGSAAKTQYF. CDR3 DNA: TGTGCCAGCAGTTTAGAGGGCGGGTCGGCGGCAAAGACCCAGTACTTC.

The DNA of the CDR3 is TGTGCCAGCAGCGTACAAGGGGGGCTTGAAGAGACCCAGTACTTC. It is translated as CASSVQGGLEETQYF. V gene TRBV9 combines with J gene TRBJ2-5; D could derive from TRBD1 or TRBD2 (6 bases each). This CDR3 region has 15 residues. In germline, CDR1 is SGDLS, CDR2 YYNGEE. Trimming took 1 base from V and 3 from J, leaving 13 bases between them.

The rearrangement uses TRBV12-3 or TRBV12-4 and TRBJ1-2; D unresolved. Between the trimmed V and J ends, which lost 4 bases and 7 bases, there was a span of 22 bases. This CDR3 comprises 16 residues. The CDR3 nucleotides are TGTGCCAGCAGTTCCACAATAGGTTCCCTCCGGGGTGGCTACACCTTC. Its protein product is CASSSTIGSLRGGYTF.

This clonotype has at least ten counts. This chain connects TRBV7-2 to TRBJ2-7; 8 bases map to TRBD1. CDR3 size: 14 residues. J was trimmed by 3 bases and V by 5 bases; bases with no gene match: 6. From germline, CDR1 is SGHTA and CDR2 FQGNSA. CDR3 region: CASSERQGHYEQYF. CDR3 nucleotides: TGTGCCAGCAGCGAAAGACAGGGGCACTACGAGCAGTACTTC.

The CDR3: CASSYDPIVNTRGLFF. As DNA, the CDR3 is TGTGCCAGCAGTTACGATCCCATAGTGAACACCAGGGGGCTGTTTTTT. This chain connects TRBV6-2 or TRBV6-3 to TRBJ2-2; weak D call: TRBD1 (6 bases). Per germline, CDR1 MNHEY and CDR2 SVGEGT. Trimming took 2 bases from V and 13 from J, leaving 23 bases between them. CDR3 length equals 16 residues.

Comments on this clonotype: A read error is possible here, since a much larger clone lies one base away. The chain has TRBV27 and TRBJ2-5; the match to TRBD2 covers 7 bases. V was pared by 1 base and J by 7 bases, with 12 bases of the junction left unmatched. The CDR3 consists of 16 residues. Per germline, CDR1 MNHEY and CDR2 SMNVEV (reference sequence). The CDR3 DNA reads TGTGCCAGCAGTTTATGGGGGGGAGGGTCCCAGGGGACCCAGTACTTC. Protein product: CASSLWGGGSQGTQYF.

The genes are TRBV6-1 and TRBJ1-2; 8 positions match TRBD1. Germline CDR1 is MNHNS and CDR2 is SASEGT. The J segment lost 4 bases and the V segment lost 6 bases, leaving 4 bases of the junction unmatched. The CDR3 sequence is 13 residues long. In DNA, the CDR3 is TGTGCCAGCAGAACTGGGACAGGCTATGGCTACACCTTC. Translation gives CASRTGTGYGYTF.

This clonotype was seen at least ten times. V and J are TRBV5-1 and TRBJ2-7, with D perhaps TRBD1 (5 bases). This CDR3 is 13 amino acids long. V was cut by 2 bases and J by 6 bases, with 12 bases left in between. Per germline, CDR1 SGHRS and CDR2 YFSETQ. The CDR3 DNA is TGCGCCAGCAGCTTTGCACAGGAAAGCGAGCAGTACTTC. Its protein is CASSFAQESEQYF.

A few counts support this clonotype. The rearrangement uses TRBV30 and TRBJ1-1; D is ambiguous. Germline V lookup: CDR1 GTSNPN, CDR2 SVGIG (reference sequence). V gave up 0 bases and J gave up 0 bases, with 14 bases separating them. This CDR3 comprises 16 residues. CDR3 nucleotide sequence: TGTGCCTGGAGTGTACCGCGGGTGCACATGAACACTGAAGCTTTCTTT. The encoded protein is CAWSVPRVHMNTEAFF.

This clonotype was detected only a few times. The chain links TRBV12-3 or TRBV12-4 to TRBJ1-2; 9 bases match TRBD1. This CDR3 is 13 amino acids long. The V segment lost 5 bases and the J segment 7 bases; nucleotides outside the gene matches: 5. CDR3 in amino acids: CASSGTGGRGYTF. The CDR3 nucleotides are TGTGCCAGCAGTGGAACAGGGGGCCGTGGCTACACCTTC.